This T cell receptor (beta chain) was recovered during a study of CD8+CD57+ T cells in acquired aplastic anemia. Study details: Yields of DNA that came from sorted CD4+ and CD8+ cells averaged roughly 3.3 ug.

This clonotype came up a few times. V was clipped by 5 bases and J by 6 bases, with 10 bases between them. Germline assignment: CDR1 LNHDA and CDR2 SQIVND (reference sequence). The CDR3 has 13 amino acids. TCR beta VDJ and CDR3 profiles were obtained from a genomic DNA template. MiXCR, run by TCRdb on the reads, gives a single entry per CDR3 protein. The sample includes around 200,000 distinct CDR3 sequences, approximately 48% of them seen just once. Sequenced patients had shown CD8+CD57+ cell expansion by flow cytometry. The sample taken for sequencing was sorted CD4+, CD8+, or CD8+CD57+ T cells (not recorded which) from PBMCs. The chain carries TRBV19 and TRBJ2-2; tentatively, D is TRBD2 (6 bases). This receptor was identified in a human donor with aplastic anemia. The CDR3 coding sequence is TGTGCCAGTAGTGTGGGACTGGCCGGGGAGCTGTTTTTT. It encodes CASSVGLAGELFF.